Following are 7 T cell receptor beta chains from one sample sequenced in a study of monozygotic twins with inflammatory bowel disease. TCRdb reprocessed the 5' RACE reads and stores each CDR3 protein as one record, lacking DNA. With some 200,000 distinct CDR3 sequences in the sample, the ten largest clones hold roughly 1.5%. The sample taken for sequencing was blood. Receptors originate from a human donor with ulcerative colitis or Crohn's disease, or a healthy co-twin of an affected twin (not recorded which).

J is TRBJ2-2 and V is TRBV4-1. CDR1 and CDR2 (germline): MGHRA, YSYEKL. The CDR3 totals 15 residues. CDR3 region: CASSQGPVPTGELFF.

V usage is TRBV6-6 and J usage is TRBJ2-1. This CDR3 is built from 14 residues. CDR1 MNHNY and CDR2 SVGAGI come from the germline V gene (reference sequence). CDR3 protein: CASSYSSVYNEQFF.

CDR3 sequence reads: CASSVRSGHTEAFF. The J gene is TRBJ1-1, the V gene TRBV5-1. Germline CDR1 is SGHRS and CDR2 is YFSETQ. This CDR3 spans 14 amino acids.

The chain employs TRBV3-1 and TRBJ2-1; TCRdb's D call, TRBD1, is unchecked because there is no DNA. The CDR3 runs to 14 residues. The germline gives CDR1 LGHDT, CDR2 YNNKEL (reference sequence). CDR3 sequence: CASSQEGVGNEQFF.

The chain carries TRBV4-1 and TRBJ2-1; TCRdb's D call, TRBD1, is unchecked because there is no DNA. This CDR3 is 14 amino acids long. The germline V gene has CDR1 MGHRA and CDR2 YSYEKL. CDR3 in amino acids: CASSQGKGSNEQFF.

This chain joins TRBV6-5 and TRBJ2-1; the D call from TCRdb, TRBD1, cannot be confirmed without DNA. Germline CDR1 and CDR2: MNHEY and SVGAGI. This CDR3 is built from 15 residues. CDR3 region: CASSHGQGASNEQFF.

The rearrangement uses TRBV20-1 and TRBJ2-3; TCRdb names TRBD1, which stays unverified in the absence of DNA. The germline V gene has CDR1 DFQATT and CDR2 SNEGSKA (reference sequence). The CDR3 contains 15 residues. The CDR3 sequence: CSASNPRGMTDTQYF.